This entry lists 19 T cell receptor beta chains sequenced from one sample in a study of OX40 agonist ivuxolimab in advanced cancers. Repertoires were generated with immunoSEQ multiplex PCR, while TCRdb's copy carries only in-frame clones and drops some. The top ten hold 0.38% of the sample, which has roughly 67,000 clones, around 87% seen once. Sample: CD4+ or CD8+ T cells sorted from blood, taken in a trial of the OX40 agonist ivuxolimab. These receptors were taken from an adult with an advanced solid tumor such as melanoma, head and neck, liver or kidney cancer.

This clone has just a few counts. The chain couples TRBV11-1 to TRBJ2-7; D gene uncertain. V was pared by 0 bases and J by 3 bases, with 18 bases between. Germline CDR1 SGHAT, CDR2 FQDESV (reference sequence). This CDR3 is 17 amino acids long. For the CDR3, the DNA is TGTGCCAGCAGCTTAGCGCCACCTACCTCCCCCGTCTACGAGCAGTACTTC. It yields the protein CASSLAPPTSPVYEQYF.

CDR3 sequence (DNA): TGTGCCAGCAGCCCGGACTCTAGCCGAAGGGGGGAGACCCAGTACTTC. This gives the protein CASSPDSSRRGETQYF. The chain is built from TRBV11-2 and TRBJ2-5; D may be TRBD1 (6 bases). Germline V lookup: CDR1 SGHAT, CDR2 FQNNGV. V lost 5 bases to trimming and J lost 5 bases, with 21 bases between them. The CDR3 spans 16 residues.

This chain connects TRBV7-2 to TRBJ2-7; D is perhaps TRBD1 (5 bases). The CDR3 length is 14 residues. Germline values: CDR1 SGHTA, CDR2 FQGNSA. V was cut by 5 bases and J by 0 bases, with 11 bases left in between. This CDR3 reads CASSLSDNSYEQYF. The CDR3 DNA sequence: TGTGCCAGCAGCCTTTCGGACAACTCCTACGAGCAGTACTTC. The whole variable domain, filled in from reference TRBV7-2 and TRBJ2-7, reads GAGVSQSPSNKVTEKGKDVELRCDPISGHTALYWYRQSLGQGLEFLIYFQGNSAPDKSGLPSDRFSAERTGGSVSTLTIQRTQQEDSAVYLCASSLSDNSYEQYFGPGTRLTVT.

The V gene is TRBV6-1, the J gene TRBJ2-3; D is perhaps TRBD1 (6 bases). Between the trimmed V and J ends, which lost 7 bases and 7 bases, there was a span of 21 bases. The CDR3 is made up of 15 amino acids. CDR1 is MNHNS, CDR2 SASEGT, per germline. In DNA form, the CDR3 reads TGTGCCAGCAAGGGGGTATGGACAGAGGAGAATACGCAGTATTTT. Its protein is CASKGVWTEENTQYF.

The chain combines TRBV5-4 with TRBJ1-2; the match to TRBD1 covers 8 bases. V lost 3 bases and J lost 6; bases outside the gene matches: 7. Germline CDR1 SGHNT, CDR2 YYREEE (reference sequence). The CDR3 length is 14 residues. The CDR3 sequence is CASSSTGQGHGYTF. CDR3 DNA sequence: TGTGCCAGCAGCTCAACCGGACAGGGACATGGCTACACCTTC.

V gene TRBV7-2 combines with J gene TRBJ2-5, with D possibly being TRBD1 (5 bases). The ends were cut back, 2 bases at V and 5 bases at J, with 12 bases in the middle. The germline CDR1 and CDR2 sequences are SGHTA and FQGNSA. CDR3 size: 14 residues. In nucleotides, the CDR3 is TGTGCCAGCAGCTTAAATCAGGGTCGGGAGACCCAGTACTTC. Translation: CASSLNQGRETQYF. Using reference TRBV7-2 and TRBJ2-5 for the parts outside the CDR3, the full variable domain is GAGVSQSPSNKVTEKGKDVELRCDPISGHTALYWYRQSLGQGLEFLIYFQGNSAPDKSGLPSDRFSAERTGGSVSTLTIQRTQQEDSAVYLCASSLNQGRETQYFGPGTRLLVL.

The genes are TRBV7-6 and TRBJ2-3; the match to TRBD2 covers 10 bases. CDR1 and CDR2 (germline): SGHVS, FNYEAQ. V trimming: 4 bases; J trimming: 0 bases; junction bases outside the gene matches: 4. The CDR3 consists of 16 residues. The CDR3 spells CASSSGLAASTDTQYF. The CDR3 DNA reads as TGTGCCAGCAGCTCCGGACTAGCGGCAAGCACAGATACGCAGTATTTT. The full variable domain, rest sourced from reference TRBV7-6 and TRBJ2-3, is GAGVSQSPRYKVTKRGQDVALRCDPISGHVSLYWYRQALGQGPEFLTYFNYEAQQDKSGLPNDRFSAERPEGSISTLTIQRTEQRDSAMYRCASSSGLAASTDTQYFGPGTRLTVL.

The CDR3 DNA sequence: TGTGCCAGCAGCGCGGCAGCGGGGGGCCTCTCCTACAATGAGCAGTTCTTC. It codes for CASSAAAGGLSYNEQFF. The chain has TRBV9 and TRBJ2-1, with 9 bases that match TRBD2. V lost 3 bases, J lost 0 bases, and 7 bases stayed unmatched. This CDR3 region has 17 residues. Germline CDR1 and CDR2: SGDLS and YYNGEE.

The V and J genes are TRBV29-1 and TRBJ1-2; a weak D match, TRBD1 (6 bases). V dropped 4 bases and J dropped 3 bases, with 12 bases sitting between them. Germline CDR1 reads SQVTM; CDR2 reads ANQGSEA. This CDR3 is 13 amino acids long. The CDR3 sequence: CSVVGRGDYGYTF. The CDR3, as DNA: TGCAGCGTTGTGGGCAGGGGAGACTATGGCTACACCTTC.

The CDR3 DNA sequence: TGCGCCAGCAGCTTGCAGGGGGCAGGGGACACTGAAGCTTTCTTT. This encodes CASSLQGAGDTEAFF. The chain has TRBV5-1 and TRBJ1-1, with 8 bases identical to TRBD1. V trimming: 1 base; J trimming: 3 bases; junction bases outside the gene matches: 5. CDR1 and CDR2 (germline): SGHRS, YFSETQ. The CDR3 spans 15 residues.

The J gene is TRBJ1-4, the V gene TRBV6-6; D is possibly TRBD1 (6 bases). Germline CDR1 and CDR2: MNHNY and SVGAGI (reference sequence). There are 14 residues in the CDR3. V gave up 5 bases and J gave up 6 bases, with 13 bases separating them. The DNA for the CDR3 is TGTGCCAGCAGTCCCACAGGGTTGGATGAAAAACTGTTTTTT. This translates into CASSPTGLDEKLFF.

The chain links TRBV7-8 to TRBJ2-1; D is possibly TRBD2 (6 bases). Germline-derived CDR1 and CDR2 are SGHVS and FQNEAQ. The CDR3 has 17 amino acids. Between the trimmed V and J ends, which lost 1 base and 6 bases, there was a span of 19 bases. CDR3: CASSLGVGGVRGNEQFF. The CDR3 coding sequence is TGTGCCAGCAGCTTAGGTGTAGGCGGGGTGCGAGGCAATGAGCAGTTCTTC.

This chain links TRBV4-1 with TRBJ1-2, with TRBD1 matching 7 bases. The CDR3 length is 17 residues. The germline V gene encodes CDR1 MGHRA and CDR2 YSYEKL. The ends lost 0 bases at V and 1 base at J; junction bases unmatched: 8. This chain's CDR3 is CASSQERDSALNYGYTF. CDR3 sequence (DNA): TGCGCCAGCAGCCAAGAGCGGGACAGTGCTCTTAACTATGGCTACACCTTC.

The chain links TRBV7-9 to TRBJ2-7; 8 bases fit TRBD1. This CDR3 has 15 amino acids. Germline V gene data show CDR1 as SEHNR and CDR2 as FQNEAQ (reference sequence). The J segment lost 2 bases and the V segment lost 4 bases, leaving 7 bases of the junction unmatched. The chain's CDR3 is CASSSQGVLPYEQYF. The CDR3 DNA is TGTGCCAGCAGCTCACAGGGGGTACTACCCTACGAGCAGTACTTC.

The chain is built from TRBV7-2 and TRBJ2-2; D might be TRBD1 or TRBD2, each matching 6 bases. V was cut by 0 bases and J by 4 bases, with 9 bases left in between. Per germline, CDR1 SGHTA and CDR2 FQGNSA. The CDR3 loop spans 15 amino acids. CDR3 DNA: TGTGCCAGCAGCTTAGCGGGGGGCGGCACCGGGGAGCTGTTTTTT. Residues: CASSLAGGGTGELFF.

This clone was seen a few times. V gene TRBV9 combines with J gene TRBJ2-7, with a possible D match to TRBD2 (5 bases). The CDR3 runs 13 residues. Trimming took 4 bases from V and 0 from J, leaving 8 bases between them. Germline CDR1 reads SGDLS; CDR2 reads YYNGEE. The CDR3 region is CASSLRDSYEQYF. The CDR3 DNA reads as TGTGCCAGCAGCCTACGGGACTCCTACGAGCAGTACTTC.

This sequence joins TRBV7-6 and TRBJ1-2; D gene unclear. Germline CDR1 and CDR2: SGHVS and FNYEAQ. V dropped 4 bases and J dropped 3 bases, with 15 bases sitting between them. The CDR3 consists of 15 residues. DNA of the CDR3: TGTGCCAGCAGCTCACGGGCCGGGAGTGACTATGGCTACACCTTC. This sequence encodes CASSSRAGSDYGYTF. The full variable domain, rest sourced from reference TRBV7-6 and TRBJ1-2, is GAGVSQSPRYKVTKRGQDVALRCDPISGHVSLYWYRQALGQGPEFLTYFNYEAQQDKSGLPNDRFSAERPEGSISTLTIQRTEQRDSAMYRCASSSRAGSDYGYTFGSGTRLTVV.

The chain couples TRBV7-9 to TRBJ2-5; D unclear. In germline, CDR1 is SEHNR, CDR2 FQNEAQ (reference sequence). This CDR3 is 15 amino acids long. Deletions cut 1 base from V and 3 bases from J, with 12 bases between. CDR3 DNA: TGTGCCAGCAGCTTAGAACTAACCCTAAAAGAGACCCAGTACTTC. It specifies CASSLELTLKETQYF.

The chain joins TRBV6-5 to TRBJ1-5, with 8 bases that match TRBD1. The CDR3 sequence is 13 residues long. Germline CDR1 and CDR2: MNHEY and SVGAGI. V gave up 6 bases and J gave up 6 bases; unmatched junction bases: 4. The CDR3 loop reads CASSPTGGQPQHF. In DNA form, the CDR3 reads TGTGCCAGCAGCCCTACAGGGGGTCAGCCCCAGCATTTT.